This paragraph covers one T cell receptor (beta chain) sequence. The clone's antigen remains unknown. Base qualities were left out, and no much larger clone turns up one base away. The cohort comprised around 690 healthy bone marrow donors. At the time of sampling, every cohort member was nominally healthy, though immune exposures that went unrecorded were likely present. The donor was CMV seropositive and was included in the group of 250 to 350 seropositive cohort members. Each donor provided a peripheral blood sample, and peripheral blood mononuclear cells were used for TCR beta sequencing. The Qiagen DNeasy Blood Extraction Kit was used to extract genomic DNA from the blood cell samples. CDR1 and CDR2 were assigned from the germline V gene as KGHSH and LQKENI. CDR3 length: 15 amino acids, cysteine to phenylalanine. This entry keeps only the CDR3 DNA: 45 bases, framed from base 1. The junction shows trimming of 6 bases on V and 3 bases on J, and the gene matches do not reach 9 bases of it.

The data are from a study of cytomegalovirus exposure and HLA in healthy donors (dated by TCRdb to 2016 to 2017). Study-wide context: An earlier analysis of approximately 640 of the donors reported approximately 290 Gb of sequence data and 100 million to 130 million unique TCR beta sequences from about 179 million T cells. An early release covering roughly 640 HLA-typed donors comprised about 300 gigabases of sequencing data and around 85 million unique TCR sequences. Of the roughly 400 genotyped donors, 65% to 90% fell in the genetic ancestry cluster associated with self-reported Caucasian donors. The study aimed to test whether signatures of past pathogen exposure could be identified by cataloging public T cell receptors. The T cell repertoires of 550 to 850 subjects were profiled by immunosequencing and related to cytomegalovirus serostatus. In addition to the first cohort of approximately 670 subjects, a separate validation cohort of 120 different subjects was used. To predict cytomegalovirus infection status, the study combined high-throughput TCR immunosequencing, statistical association of individual TCRs with disease status, and machine learning. In a later analysis, previously published TCR beta repertoires from several hundred donors were re-analyzed and high-resolution HLA genotyping was added so that TCR occurrence patterns could be studied. Rather than using new phenotypic data, the later analysis identified candidate immune exposures from TCR beta sequences and from how often those sequences occurred across donors. In an earlier analysis of more than 550 of the donors, high-throughput TCR beta sequencing was used to judge whether each TCR beta V gene segment behaved as functional or pseudogenic. Donor age, sex, ethnicity and CMV serostatus were compiled together with the repertoire data. Genome-wide SNP genotypes for about 60% of the roughly 700 donors were used in a later genetic analysis, which treated that subset as a discovery cohort. All discovery cohort repertoires had been generated on a single sequencing platform. HLA typing included class I and class II loci at four-digit resolution. Typing coverage varied by locus: about 620-630 donors for A, B, C, DRB1 and DQB1; under 550 for DQA1; over 600 for DPA1; around 450 for DPB1. Four to six DR-DQ haplotypes were handled as single units for association and clustering, since linkage in the cohort was strong. Across approximately 400 genotyped donors of the cohort, an average of 235,054 unique TCR beta nucleotide sequences per donor were sequenced, and approximately 17% of those sequences were non-productive.

Library generation was performed with the immunoSEQ multiplex PCR assay. A mixture of 60 forward primers for TCR Vbeta segments and 13 reverse primers for TCR Jbeta segments was used in the multiplex PCR. The CDR3 region of rearranged TCR beta genes was amplified from genomic DNA by a multiplex PCR assay. The Illumina HiSeq System was used to sequence the amplified TCR beta libraries as 87-base-pair reads. As for how the authors treated the data: In a later analysis, some 80 million unique TCR beta chains were counted across the 650 to 700 repertoires, and approximately 11 million of these chains were shared by at least two donors. Raw reads were error-corrected and collapsed into unique sequences with a nearest-neighbor algorithm that merged closely related sequences to remove PCR and sequencing errors. V, D and J gene segments were assigned by aligning CDR3 sequences to IMGT reference sequences. For a sequence to be retained, a match of at least six nucleotides to both a V gene segment and a J gene segment was required. Rearrangements were called productive when the CDR3 lacked stop codons and stayed in frame with V and J; all others were non-productive. CDR3 was defined according to IMGT convention as the region running from the second conserved V-encoded cysteine to the conserved J-encoded phenylalanine. The earlier analysis of about 640 of the donors excluded any sequence lacking an unambiguous match to a single V gene segment. In an earlier analysis of about 590 of the donors, a V segment was called functional when productive rearrangements were above 56.7%, and segregating when the standard deviation between donors exceeded 5%. A statistical classification framework was developed to diagnose cytomegalovirus status using the catalog of TCR beta chain sequences. In a later analysis, V and J genes were assigned by comparing TCR nucleotide sequences against IMGT/GENE-DB human TR gene sequences. Using the TCRdist pipeline, a later analysis assigned CDR3 sequences along with most-parsimonious VDJ recombination scenarios. In a later analysis, each TCR beta chain was defined by its CDR3 amino acid sequence together with its V-gene family, and reads lacking a unique V-gene family were excluded. As a way to deal with suspected cross-contamination and a sequencing artifact, a later analysis dropped hundreds of nucleotide sequences that were highly shared and had low generation probability. In a later analysis, a clonal expansion index for each public chain was calculated from normalized within-repertoire ranks of inferred template counts. In a later analysis, generation probabilities were computed using a VDJ recombination model fitted to out-of-frame rearrangements, and the results were checked against IGoR. A later analysis scored TCR-TCR, TCR-HLA and TCR-CMV co-occurrence with hypergeometric tests, applying a repertoire-size bias correction to TCR pairs. To estimate false discovery rates, a later analysis permuted the HLA or CMV assignments 20 times. In a later analysis, co-occurring TCRs were grouped using DBSCAN, and TCRdist sequence similarity was added for clustering within HLA-allele-positive subsets. For co-occurrence clustering, repertoires with fewer than 30,000 or more than 120,000 public chains were excluded, along with roughly 5 repertoires with anomalous nucleotide sharing. This immuneACCESS table, as held by TCRdb, lists in-frame sequences with V and J called but not all clones. Of the missing ones, under half trace to an unresolved V gene in checked studies; the others have no known cause. V and J calls and clone size follow that table, whereas D and trimming were derived from the DNA. The sample includes under 200,000 clones, with 80% to 90% observed a single time. 7.5% to 10% of the sample belongs to the ten largest clones.

Points the paper makes about the study in general: Assigning TCR associations to individual alleles was difficult when HLA alleles, especially DR and DQ, strongly co-occurred. A later analysis found that HLA-associated TCR beta chains were more clonally expanded and had lower generation probabilities than equally common non-associated chains. CMV serostatus was the only immune exposure information available for the cohort. Because HLA typing was unavailable for some donors at each locus, only the typed subset was used in association tests. Cytomegalovirus status was reported to be diagnosed by the classifier with high specificity and sensitivity in both the original and validation cohorts. A group of highly shared sequence variants was considered likely to be a technical artifact of the sequencing pipeline. Linkage disequilibrium might explain the correlated functional status among segregating V segments, but an unknown experimental factor could not be ruled out. In a later analysis, about 16,000 TCR beta sequences were associated with specific HLA alleles at a false discovery rate of 0.05. Three of the identified cytomegalovirus-associated TCR beta chains were confirmed in vitro to be specific for cytomegalovirus antigens. In a later genetic analysis, fewer N-insertions in productive TCRs were reported among donors in an Asian-associated ancestry cluster than the roughly 700-donor mean. It was suggested by the authors that the approach could potentially be generalized to other disease states and immunological phenotypes. Only TCR beta chains were sequenced in this cohort, and the absence of alpha or paired-chain data limited detectable features. The 87-base-pair reads could not distinguish some IMGT-functional V segments, including TRBV6-2 and TRBV6-3, so those segments were excluded. An association between a missense DCLRE1C variant and V-gene and J-gene trimming of TCR beta chains was found in a later genetic analysis and replicated in an independent cohort. Because counts were too low, some 16 rarely observed V segments, including chromosome 9 orphons, were excluded from the earlier analysis of roughly 580 of the donors. A further reported finding was that TCR beta sequences accurately predicted the HLA-A and HLA-B alleles for most subjects in the first cohort. Roughly uniform sequencing depth across donors was assumed in presence/absence analyses, although this assumption may not hold. In an earlier analysis of about 600 of the donors, most TCR beta V segments appeared in productive rearrangements about 87% or about 30% of the time, broadly matching IMGT annotations. The study listed around 160 TCR beta chains as associated with cytomegalovirus. Several of the top co-occurrence clusters appeared to be linked to parvovirus B19, influenza, CMV and Epstein-Barr virus, according to a later analysis. While some public TCRs were present in many individuals, most TCR sequences turned up only very rarely across donors. A later analysis found that TCR association rates varied across HLA loci, with DRB1 alleles showing the most associated TCRs and HLA-C alleles the fewest. Most CMV-associated TCR beta chains appeared to be HLA-restricted in a later analysis, and the HLA associations seemed to be driven largely by CMV exposure.

Material for sequencing was PBMCs. Here the chain combines TRBV18 and TRBJ1-2; 8 nucleotides in the junction match TRBD1. This sequence originates from a man aged 18 to 30 in good health and CMV-seropositive. Here is the DNA: TGTGCCAGCTCTACTAAGACAGGGGCGGACTATGGCTACACCTTC. Translated, it gives CASSTKTGADYGYTF.